The rows below give T cell receptor beta chains drawn from one sample of a study of cytomegalovirus exposure and HLA in healthy donors. Generated by immunoSEQ multiplex PCR, the TCRdb table keeps only in-frame clones and is missing some. The table has roughly 180,000 clones, approximately 81% seen once; the top ten hold around 1.5%. The sample taken for sequencing was PBMCs. The receptors derive from a male donor in good health and CMV-seronegative. Each CDR3 is given with its conserved first and last residue. A D gene is named only where the DNA matches it firmly. A row's size may be missing; if present it is once, few, many or a size class.

- | TRBJ2-7 | - | TRBV5-1 | TGCGCCAGCAGCTTGGAGGCCCCGGGGATTTCCTACGAGCAGTACTTC | CASSLEAPGISYEQYF
- | TRBJ1-2 | - | TRBV5-4 | TGTGCCAGCAGCACCGGGGGAGGAGGTCTAAACTATGGCTACACCTTC | CASSTGGGGLNYGYTF
- | TRBJ1-5 | - | TRBV7-9 | TGTGCCAGCAGCTCCGAGGATAGCAATCAGCCCCAGCATTTT | CASSSEDSNQPQHF
few | TRBJ2-2 | - | TRBV19 | TGTGCCAGTATCTCACGCGCGTCCGGGGAGCTGTTTTTT | CASISRASGELFF
- | TRBJ2-7 | TRBD2 | TRBV6-1 | TGTGCCAGCAGTGAACAAACTGGACTAGGTTCATCGTACGAGCAGTACTTC | CASSEQTGLGSSYEQYF
- | TRBJ2-1 | - | TRBV7-9 | TGTTCCAGCAGCTCGGGCGGGCCGGACCATGAGCAGTTCTTC | CSSSSGGPDHEQFF
- | TRBJ2-1 | TRBD2 | TRBV4-2 | TGTGCCAGCGGCCAAGAATGGACTAGCGGGAGTTCTGGCAATGAGCAGTTCTTC | CASGQEWTSGSSGNEQFF
- | TRBJ1-6 | - | TRBV27 | TGTGCCAGCAGTAGCCCGGGGGGCTATAATTCACCCCTCCACTTT | CASSSPGGYNSPLHF
- | TRBJ2-3 | TRBD1 | TRBV9 | TGTGCCAGCAGCGTAGGTGGGACAGGGACCACAGATACGCAGTATTTT | CASSVGGTGTTDTQYF
- | TRBJ2-5 | - | TRBV2 | TGTGCCAGCAGGGTACACCTCCAAGAGACCCAGTACTTC | CASRVHLQETQYF
- | TRBJ1-4 | - | TRBV25-1 | TGTGCCAGCAGTGAATATTTCGGGGGTTCGACTAATGAAAAACTGTTTTTT | CASSEYFGGSTNEKLFF
- | TRBJ1-2 | - | TRBV5-4 | TGTGCCAGCAGTCAACTACAGCGGACTAACTATGGCTACACCTTC | CASSQLQRTNYGYTF
- | TRBJ1-6 | - | TRBV4-2 | TGTGCCAGCAGCCCCACTCCCGGCGGGAGTTTGGGCTCCTATAATTCACCCCTCCACTTT | CASSPTPGGSLGSYNSPLHF
few | TRBJ2-5 | - | TRBV11-2 | TGTGCCAGCAGCTCCCCAGAAACCCAGTACTTC | CASSSPETQYF
- | TRBJ1-6 | - | TRBV7-3 | TGTGCCAGCAGCTCGGGGTTGAGAGATTCACCCCTCCACTTT | CASSSGLRDSPLHF
- | TRBJ2-1 | TRBD2 | TRBV9 | TGTGCCAGCAGCGTAGGCGCCCTAGCGGGGTTTTACAATGAGCAGTTCTTC | CASSVGALAGFYNEQFF
- | TRBJ2-7 | - | TRBV6-6 | TGTGCCAGCAGTTCACAGTACGAGCAGTACTTC | CASSSQYEQYF
- | TRBJ2-7 | TRBD2 | TRBV18 | TGTGCCAGCTCACCGTCTGAAGCGGGAGGCTACGAGCAGTACTTC | CASSPSEAGGYEQYF
- | TRBJ2-7 | TRBD2 | TRBV7-2 | TGTGCCAGCAGCTCCACGGGGACTAGCGTAACCTACGAGCAGTACTTC | CASSSTGTSVTYEQYF
- | TRBJ1-1 | - | TRBV11-2 | TGTGCCAGCAGCCCAACAGGGAACACTGAAGCTTTCTTT | CASSPTGNTEAFF
- | TRBJ2-7 | - | TRBV4-2 | TGTGCCAGCAGCCAAGTCGAGAGGTACGAGCAGTACTTC | CASSQVERYEQYF
once | TRBJ2-3 | - | TRBV7-6 | TGTGCCAGCAGCTACGGGACTTCTTTGACAGATACGCAGTATTTT | CASSYGTSLTDTQYF
- | TRBJ2-5 | TRBD2 | TRBV19 | TGTGCCAGTAGTATTGGGAGGGTAAGGTACCAAGAGACCCAGTACTTC | CASSIGRVRYQETQYF
- | TRBJ2-1 | - | TRBV2 | TGTGCCAGCACTAGTCTCAATGAGCAGTTCTTC | CASTSLNEQFF
- | TRBJ2-1 | TRBD1 | TRBV5-6 | TGTGCCAGCAGCCTCCGGGACAGGGTGGTCTTC | CASSLRDRVVF
- | TRBJ2-3 | - | TRBV7-2 | TGTGCCAGCAGGGAACAGGGCTTGCGGCATACGCAGTATTTT | CASREQGLRHTQYF
once | TRBJ1-1 | TRBD1 | TRBV18 | TGTGCCAGCTCACAGACTCGGGACAGAAACACTGAAGCTTTCTTT | CASSQTRDRNTEAFF
- | TRBJ2-2 | - | TRBV7-6 | TGTGCCAGCAGCTTACGGGTGGGAGTGGGGACCGGGGAGCTGTTTTTT | CASSLRVGVGTGELFF
- | TRBJ2-1 | - | TRBV5-1 | TGCGCCAGCAGCTTGGTAGGACAGCCAAATCACAATGAGCAGTTCTTC | CASSLVGQPNHNEQFF
- | TRBJ1-2 | TRBD1 | TRBV18 | TGTGCCAGCTCACCACTTCATCGAGGGGGCGCGGGTGGCTACACCTTC | CASSPLHRGGAGGYTF
- | TRBJ1-2 | - | TRBV7-9 | TGTGCCAGCAGCTTCGAACCGGACTATGGCTACACCTTC | CASSFEPDYGYTF
- | TRBJ1-1 | - | TRBV1 | TGCACCAGCAGCCAACCTGGGGGGACAGGGGGCATGAACACTGAAGCTTTCTTT | CTSSQPGGTGGMNTEAFF
few | TRBJ2-2 | - | TRBV10-1 | TGCGCCAGCCGGGGGGCCGGCGGGGAGCTGTTTTTT | CASRGAGGELFF
once | TRBJ2-1 | TRBD2 | TRBV9 | TGTGCCAGCAGCCCCAGTGGGCGGGGGGGCCGGGATGAGCAGTTCTTC | CASSPSGRGGRDEQFF
few | TRBJ2-7 | - | TRBV5-1 | TGCGCCAGCAGCTTGGCGACAGGAACCTACGAGCAGTACTTC | CASSLATGTYEQYF
- | TRBJ1-2 | - | TRBV25-1 | TGTGCCAGCAGTGAATATGACACCGGTCCTTATGGCTACACCTTC | CASSEYDTGPYGYTF
- | TRBJ1-3 | - | TRBV15 | TGTGCCACCAGCAGGGGGGACACAGGAAACACCATATATTTT | CATSRGDTGNTIYF
- | TRBJ2-7 | - | TRBV19 | TGTGCCAGTAGTATCAAAACTAGCACTGAATCCTACGAGCAGTACTTC | CASSIKTSTESYEQYF
- | TRBJ2-7 | - | TRBV19 | TGTGCCAGTAGTATTTTCGGCCAGCGGCTAGACGAGCAGTACTTC | CASSIFGQRLDEQYF
- | TRBJ2-3 | - | TRBV6-4 | TGTGCCAGCAGTGACTCGGGGCAGGTCACAGATACGCAGTATTTT | CASSDSGQVTDTQYF